The 12 T cell receptor beta chains reported below all come from one sample, sequenced in a study of CD8 T cells in ankylosing spondylitis. Findings and caveats of the study: Blood of patients with ankylosing spondylitis appeared to be characterized by a TCR beta motif of about eight highly homologous variants.

No antigens are known for them. Via MiXCR, TCRdb re-called the 5' RACE reads, giving one row per CDR3 protein. The data contain 500,000 or so distinct CDR3 sequences, approximately 5.3% of them singletons. The sequenced sample was blood, either unsorted or a sorted T cell fraction (not recorded which). The receptors originated from a male donor with ankylosing spondylitis.

This clonotype has at least ten counts. The CDR3 protein is CASRLSSYNSPLHF. As DNA, the CDR3 is TGCGCCAGCAGACTCAGCTCCTATAATTCACCCCTCCACTTT. The gene calls are TRBV5-1 and TRBJ1-6; D unclear. CDR3 length: 14 residues. Germline assignment: CDR1 SGHRS and CDR2 YFSETQ. V shed 5 bases and J shed 0 bases, with 6 bases lying between them.

The chain has TRBV6-5 and TRBJ2-1; TRBD2 matches 8 bases. Germline trimming cut 0 bases from V and 9 bases from J; bases unmatched to any gene: 7. CDR3 length: 15 amino acids. Germline V gene lookup returns CDR1 MNHEY and CDR2 SVGAGI. The CDR3 coding sequence is TGTGCCAGCAGTTACTCTGGACTAGCCACGGGTGAGCAGTTCTTC. Protein sequence: CASSYSGLATGEQFF.

This clonotype occurred many times. The chain recombines TRBV7-9 with TRBJ2-1; 8 bases agree with TRBD2. The CDR3 is 14 residues long. The germline V gene encodes CDR1 SEHNR and CDR2 FQNEAQ (reference sequence). V gave up 5 bases and J gave up 6 bases; unmatched junction bases: 6. The DNA of the CDR3 is TGTGCCAGCAGCATACTCGGGACTAGCAATGAGCAGTTCTTC. Encoded protein: CASSILGTSNEQFF. Supplemented by reference TRBV7-9 and TRBJ2-1, the full variable domain reads DTGVSQNPRHKITKRGQNVTFRCDPISEHNRLYWYRQTLGQGPEFLTYFQNEAQLEKSRLLSDRFSAERPKGSFSTLEIQRTEQGDSAMYLCASSILGTSNEQFFGPGTRLTVL.

This clonotype was found many times. This rearrangement joins TRBV4-3 to TRBJ2-3, with D unclear. Germline lookup yields CDR1 LGHNA and CDR2 YSLEER. The CDR3 consists of 14 residues. Between the trimmed V and J ends, which lost 0 bases and 7 bases, there was a span of 11 bases. CDR3 in amino acids: CASSQEHQLYTQYF. As DNA, the CDR3 is TGCGCCAGCAGCCAAGAGCATCAGCTGTATACGCAGTATTTT.

This clonotype was detected ten times or more. The chain combines TRBV6-6 with TRBJ2-1; D remains ambiguous. The length of the CDR3 is 13 residues. CDR1 is MNHNY, CDR2 SVGAGI, per germline (reference sequence). V shed 2 bases and J shed 5 bases, with 7 bases lying between them. The CDR3 DNA follows: TGTGCCAGCAGTTACCGGAAGAACAATGAGCAGTTCTTC. This gives the protein CASSYRKNNEQFF.

This clonotype showed up many times. J is TRBJ1-1 and V is TRBV6-1; TRBD1 is a possible D gene (6 bases). V lost 6 bases, J lost 3 bases, and 17 bases lay in between. CDR1 and CDR2 (germline): MNHNS, SASEGT. This CDR3 spans 15 amino acids. The CDR3, as DNA: TGTGCCAGCAGCCCTCGGCGGACAGTCGACACTGAAGCTTTCTTT. Protein sequence: CASSPRRTVDTEAFF.

This clonotype was detected many times. The chain links TRBV27 to TRBJ1-2, with D possibly being TRBD1 (6 bases). This CDR3 has 12 residues. Looked up from germline, CDR1 is MNHEY and CDR2 is SMNVEV (reference sequence). V was trimmed by 4 bases and J by 5 bases, leaving 8 bases between them. CDR3 loop: CASSSRGYGYTF. CDR3 DNA: TGTGCCAGCAGTTCCAGGGGTTATGGCTACACCTTC.

This clonotype came up many times. The chain is built from TRBV5-1 and TRBJ2-1, with D perhaps matching TRBD2 (6 bases). Trimming stripped 1 base from V and 2 bases from J, with 13 bases between. CDR1 is SGHRS and CDR2 is YFSETQ in the germline V gene. The CDR3 has 16 amino acids. For the CDR3, the DNA is TGCGCCAGCAGCTTGATTGGCGGGATCACCTACAATGAGCAGTTCTTC. Translating it yields CASSLIGGITYNEQFF.

This clonotype was found many times. The chain links TRBV20-1 to TRBJ1-1; perhaps TRBD1 as D (5 bases). The CDR3 runs 15 residues. CDR1 is DFQATT, CDR2 SNEGSKA, per germline (reference sequence). Trimming stripped 6 bases from V and 0 bases from J, with 17 bases between. The chain's CDR3 is CSAPPPRAVNTEAFF. Here the CDR3 DNA reads TGCAGTGCGCCTCCGCCCAGGGCGGTGAACACTGAAGCTTTCTTT.

The sample holds many counts of this clonotype. The rearrangement uses TRBV7-9 and TRBJ1-2; 7 nucleotides line up with TRBD1. The CDR3 contains 13 residues. The germline V gene has CDR1 SEHNR and CDR2 FQNEAQ (reference sequence). Trimming at V came to 4 bases and at J to 8 bases, leaving 7 bases not matched to a gene. CDR3 DNA: TGTGCCAGCAGCTCGACAGGGACTGGAGGCTACACCTTC. Translation: CASSSTGTGGYTF.

In its sample, this clonotype was seen many times. The chain has TRBV20-1 and TRBJ1-6; D call uncertain. The CDR3 consists of 13 residues. Germline CDR1 is DFQATT and CDR2 is SNEGSKA (reference sequence). V lost 1 base to trimming and J lost 10 bases, with 11 bases between them. The CDR3 DNA sequence: TGCAGTGCTAGAGGCCCTCTATCCTCACCCCTCCACTTT. Protein: CSARGPLSSPLHF.

This clonotype was counted many times. The V gene is TRBV9, the J gene TRBJ1-5; D gene unclear. The germline V gene has CDR1 SGDLS and CDR2 YYNGEE. Trimming pared 0 bases from V and 0 bases from J, leaving 7 bases between. The CDR3 runs 15 residues. The CDR3 region is CASSVAADSNQPQHF. For the CDR3, the DNA is TGTGCCAGCAGCGTAGCTGCGGATAGCAATCAGCCCCAGCATTTT.